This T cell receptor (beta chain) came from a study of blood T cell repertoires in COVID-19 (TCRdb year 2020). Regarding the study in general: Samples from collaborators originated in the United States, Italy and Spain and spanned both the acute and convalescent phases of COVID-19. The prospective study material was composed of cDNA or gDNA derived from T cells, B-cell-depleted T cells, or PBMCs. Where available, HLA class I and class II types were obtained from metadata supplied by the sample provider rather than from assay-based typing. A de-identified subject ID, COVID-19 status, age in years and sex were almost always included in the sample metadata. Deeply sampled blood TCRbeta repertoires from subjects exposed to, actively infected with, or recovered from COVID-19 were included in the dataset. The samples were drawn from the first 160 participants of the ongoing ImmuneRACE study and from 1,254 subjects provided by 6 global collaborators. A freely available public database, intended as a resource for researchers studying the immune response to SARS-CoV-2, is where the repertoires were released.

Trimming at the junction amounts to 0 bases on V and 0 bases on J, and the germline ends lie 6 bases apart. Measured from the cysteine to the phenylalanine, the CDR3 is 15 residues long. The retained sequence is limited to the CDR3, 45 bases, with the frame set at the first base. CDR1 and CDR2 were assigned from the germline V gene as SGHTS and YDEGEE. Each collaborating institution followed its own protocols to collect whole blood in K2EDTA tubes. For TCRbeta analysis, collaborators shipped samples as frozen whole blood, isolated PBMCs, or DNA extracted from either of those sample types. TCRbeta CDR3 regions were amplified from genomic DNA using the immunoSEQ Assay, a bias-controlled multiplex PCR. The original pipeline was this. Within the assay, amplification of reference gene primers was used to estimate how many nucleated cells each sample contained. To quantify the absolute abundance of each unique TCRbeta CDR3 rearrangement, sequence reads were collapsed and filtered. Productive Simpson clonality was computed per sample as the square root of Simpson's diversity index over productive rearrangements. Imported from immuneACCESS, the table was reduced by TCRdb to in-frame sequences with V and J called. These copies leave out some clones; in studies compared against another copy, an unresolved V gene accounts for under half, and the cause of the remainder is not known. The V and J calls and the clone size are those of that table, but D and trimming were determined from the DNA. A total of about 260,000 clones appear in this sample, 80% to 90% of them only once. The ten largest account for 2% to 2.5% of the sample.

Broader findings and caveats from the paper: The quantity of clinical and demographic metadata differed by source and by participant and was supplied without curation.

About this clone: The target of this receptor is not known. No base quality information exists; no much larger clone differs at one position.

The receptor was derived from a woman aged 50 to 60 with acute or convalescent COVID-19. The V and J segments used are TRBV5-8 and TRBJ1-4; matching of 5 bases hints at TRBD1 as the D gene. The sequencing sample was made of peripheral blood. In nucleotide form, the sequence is TGTGCCAGCAGCTTGGTCAGGGCAACTAATGAAAAACTGTTTTTT. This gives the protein CASSLVRATNEKLFF.